This T cell receptor beta chain stems from a study of shared clonotypes between healthy human individuals. This CDR3 comprises 15 residues. The V gene's germline CDR1 is MGHRA and CDR2 YSYEKL. V lost 2 bases to trimming and J lost 0 bases, with 8 bases between them. The donors, all of them Caucasian adults, lived in Nashville, Tennessee. Sequenced by immunoSEQ multiplex PCR; TCRdb stores in-frame clones only, minus some. Here the sample spans a few million clones, over 90% being singletons. The chain employs TRBV4-1 and TRBJ2-4; D remains unclear. This TCR came from a man aged 18-30 years in good health. Some clones in this sample may be carry-over from other donors' samples. Sequencing used naive CD4+ T cells from PBMCs. Subset meaning: CD45RA+ positively selected. This CDR3 reads CASSQMVLAKNIQYF. The CDR3 nucleotides are TGCGCCAGCAGCCAAATGGTGTTAGCCAAAAACATTCAGTACTTC.